The rows below give T cell receptor beta chains drawn from one sample of a study of OX40 agonist ivuxolimab in advanced cancers. TCRdb keeps only in-frame clones here, not all; method: immunoSEQ multiplex PCR. The profile shows tens of thousands of clones, about nine tenths of them singletons. The sequencing here drew on CD4+ or CD8+ T cells sorted from blood, taken in a trial of the OX40 agonist ivuxolimab. These receptors all stem from an adult with an advanced solid tumor such as melanoma, head and neck, liver or kidney cancer. CDR3s include the opening cysteine and the closing phenylalanine or tryptophan. Each record gives: CDR3 protein, CDR3 DNA, J gene, D gene, V gene, clone size. D genes are given only for firm matches. Size is omitted from some rows. Given values are once, few, many or a class for expanded clones.

CDR3aa: CASSLLGVGGRAGEQFF
CDR3nt: TGTGCCAGCAGTCTCTTAGGGGTTGGCGGGAGGGCCGGTGAGCAGTTCTTC
j_gene: TRBJ2-1
d_gene: TRBD2
v_gene: TRBV27
abundance: NA

CDR3aa: CASSPGPSPYNEQFF
CDR3nt: TGCGCCAGCAGCCCCGGGCCGTCGCCCTACAATGAGCAGTTCTTC
j_gene: TRBJ2-1
d_gene: NA
v_gene: TRBV5-1
abundance: NA

CDR3aa: CASSPMALSGANVLTF
CDR3nt: TGTGCCAGCAGCCCGATGGCCCTCTCTGGGGCCAACGTCCTGACTTTC
j_gene: TRBJ2-6
d_gene: NA
v_gene: TRBV11-2
abundance: NA

CDR3aa: CASSLGLMETQYF
CDR3nt: TGTGCCAGCAGCCTGGGACTAATGGAGACCCAGTACTTC
j_gene: TRBJ2-5
d_gene: TRBD2
v_gene: TRBV7-3
abundance: once

CDR3aa: CASSLFGQGVDTQYF
CDR3nt: TGTGCCAGCAGTTTATTCGGGCAGGGGGTAGATACGCAGTATTTT
j_gene: TRBJ2-3
d_gene: TRBD1
v_gene: TRBV28
abundance: NA

CDR3aa: CASSFLGRNTEAFF
CDR3nt: TGTGCCAGCAGTTTTTTAGGAAGAAACACTGAAGCTTTCTTT
j_gene: TRBJ1-1
d_gene: NA
v_gene: TRBV28
abundance: NA

CDR3aa: CASSLGLSTDTQYF
CDR3nt: TGTGCCAGCAGTTTAGGACTTTCCACAGATACGCAGTATTTT
j_gene: TRBJ2-3
d_gene: NA
v_gene: TRBV6-5
abundance: NA

CDR3aa: CASSSKTGGAFTEAFF
CDR3nt: TGCGCCAGCAGCTCAAAGACAGGGGGCGCGTTCACTGAAGCTTTCTTT
j_gene: TRBJ1-1
d_gene: TRBD1
v_gene: TRBV5-1
abundance: NA

CDR3aa: CASSLDDYGYTF
CDR3nt: TGTGCCAGCAGCCTGGATGACTATGGCTACACCTTC
j_gene: TRBJ1-2
d_gene: NA
v_gene: TRBV7-9
abundance: NA

CDR3aa: CASKTWTDYGYTF
CDR3nt: TGTGCCAGCAAAACCTGGACAGACTATGGCTACACCTTC
j_gene: TRBJ1-2
d_gene: NA
v_gene: TRBV27
abundance: NA

CDR3aa: CASSVDPTNTGELFF
CDR3nt: TGTGCCAGCAGCGTAGACCCCACGAACACCGGGGAGCTGTTTTTT
j_gene: TRBJ2-2
d_gene: NA
v_gene: TRBV9
abundance: few

CDR3aa: CATSRAYGGPQETQYF
CDR3nt: TGTGCCACCAGCAGAGCGTACGGGGGCCCCCAAGAGACCCAGTACTTC
j_gene: TRBJ2-5
d_gene: NA
v_gene: TRBV15
abundance: NA

CDR3aa: CASSLSGYGNQPQHF
CDR3nt: TGTGCCAGCAGTTTATCAGGGTACGGCAATCAGCCCCAGCATTTT
j_gene: TRBJ1-5
d_gene: NA
v_gene: TRBV28
abundance: NA

CDR3aa: CASSVGTSGSAGDTQYF
CDR3nt: TGTGCCAGCAGCGTTGGGACTAGCGGGAGTGCGGGAGATACGCAGTATTTT
j_gene: TRBJ2-3
d_gene: TRBD2
v_gene: TRBV9
abundance: once

CDR3aa: CASSQDPRSSYGYTF
CDR3nt: TGTGCCAGCAGCCAAGATCCCCGTAGTAGCTATGGCTACACCTTC
j_gene: TRBJ1-2
d_gene: NA
v_gene: TRBV14
abundance: NA

CDR3aa: CASSLEAVAGTDTQYF
CDR3nt: TGCGCCAGCAGCTTGGAGGCGGTGGCCGGCACAGATACGCAGTATTTT
j_gene: TRBJ2-3
d_gene: NA
v_gene: TRBV5-1
abundance: NA